These T cell receptor beta chains were read from a single sample in a study of T cell changes during pregnancy in multiple sclerosis. The assay was immunoSEQ multiplex PCR, and TCRdb's table has in-frame clones only and misses some. Of around 35,000 clones listed, about 90% were seen once; the top ten hold more than 0.4%. The starting material was CD4+ T cells from peripheral blood mononuclear cells, obtained after pregnancy. These TCRs come from a female donor with multiple sclerosis, enrolled in a pregnancy study. Each CDR3 is given with its conserved first and last residue. D genes are given only for firm matches. Some rows have no size entry. The others give once, few or many, or a class for an expanded clone.

V	size	D	J	DNA	CDR3
TRBV4-2	NA	NA	TRBJ2-3	TGTGCCAGCAGCCAAAGAGGGGCCCAGGGGAACACAGATACGCAGTATTTT	CASSQRGAQGNTDTQYF
TRBV28	few	NA	TRBJ1-3	TGTGCCAGCGGGCGTCGAATGGATTTT	CASGRRMDF
TRBV4-2	NA	NA	TRBJ1-2	TGTGCCAGCAGCCAAGGACAGGCCACTAACTATGGCTACACCTTC	CASSQGQATNYGYTF
TRBV18	NA	NA	TRBJ1-1	TGTGCCAGCTCAACCTCTACTAAACCGGCTTTCTTT	CASSTSTKPAFF
TRBV28	NA	NA	TRBJ2-4	TGTGCCAGCAGTCCACCGGGACTAGCCAAAAACATTCAGTACTTC	CASSPPGLAKNIQYF
TRBV10-3	NA	TRBD1	TRBJ2-2	TGTGCCATCAGGGCCGGGACAGACACCGGGGAGCTGTTTTTT	CAIRAGTDTGELFF
TRBV7-8	NA	NA	TRBJ1-1	TGTGCCAGCAGCTATCAAAGGGGAAAGGGCACTGAAGCTTTCTTT	CASSYQRGKGTEAFF
TRBV6-6	few	NA	TRBJ1-1	TGTGCCAGCAGTTACTTGGAGACCGAAGCTTTCTTT	CASSYLETEAFF
TRBV6-6	NA	TRBD2	TRBJ2-7	TGTGCCAGCAGTTCGGGACTAGCGGGGGGAACGTACGAGCAGTACTTC	CASSSGLAGGTYEQYF
TRBV18	once	NA	TRBJ1-6	TGTGCCAGCTCACCATTTGTCAGGGAGGGCTATAATTCACCCCTCCACTTT	CASSPFVREGYNSPLHF
TRBV11-1	NA	NA	TRBJ2-7	TGTGCCAGCAGCTTAGCGCACGGCCAAGGGTTACTAGGGGAGCAGTACTTC	CASSLAHGQGLLGEQYF
TRBV25-1	NA	NA	TRBJ1-2	TGTGCCAGCAGTGAAGGGGGCAGGTATGGCTACACCTTC	CASSEGGRYGYTF
TRBV7-2	NA	NA	TRBJ1-2	TGTGCCAGCAGCTCGACAGTTTATGGCTACACCTTC	CASSSTVYGYTF
TRBV7-9	NA	TRBD2	TRBJ2-3	TGTGCCAGCAGCCTGCGGGGGGGCAGGAGCACAGATACGCAGTATTTT	CASSLRGGRSTDTQYF
TRBV29-1	NA	TRBD2	TRBJ2-5	TGCAGCGTCGTGGGGACTAGCGCAAAAGAGACCCAGTACTTC	CSVVGTSAKETQYF
TRBV19	NA	TRBD2	TRBJ2-1	TGTGCCAGTAGTATCCTTAGCGGGGATGAGCAGTTCTTC	CASSILSGDEQFF
TRBV5-5	NA	NA	TRBJ1-5	TGTGCCAGCAGCTTGGAACAGGGACCCAATCAGCCCCAGCATTTT	CASSLEQGPNQPQHF
TRBV28	NA	NA	TRBJ2-7	TGTGCCAGCAGTCGAGTCTCCTACGAGCAGTACTTC	CASSRVSYEQYF
TRBV5-1	NA	TRBD1	TRBJ1-4	TGCGCCAGCAGCGCTAACCCGGGACAGGGGGCTGAAAAACTGTTTTTT	CASSANPGQGAEKLFF
TRBV30	NA	TRBD1	TRBJ1-2	TGTGCCTGGAGTGTACAAGGCCGACAGGGATTGAATGGCTACACCTTC	CAWSVQGRQGLNGYTF
TRBV28	NA	NA	TRBJ2-5	TGTGCCAGCAGTATCATAAGGGGGAAGACGGGCGAAGGGACCCAGTACTTC	CASSIIRGKTGEGTQYF
TRBV6-5	NA	NA	TRBJ2-6	TGTGCCAGCAGGCTACCTGGGGCCAACGTCCTGACTTTC	CASRLPGANVLTF
TRBV10-3	NA	TRBD1	TRBJ2-2	TGTGCCTCGTACAGGGGGAGCACCGGGGAGCTGTTTTTT	CASYRGSTGELFF
TRBV4-1	NA	NA	TRBJ1-6	TGCGCCAGCAGCCAACTCACCGTCGCGGGTAATTCACCCCTCCACTTT	CASSQLTVAGNSPLHF
TRBV9	NA	TRBD2	TRBJ2-5	TGTGCCAGCAGCCCGAACCTAGCGGGGGCCGGAGAGACCCAGTACTTC	CASSPNLAGAGETQYF
TRBV7-3	NA	NA	TRBJ1-1	TGTGCCAGCAGCTTACTGGCCAGGGGATCCGGCACTGAAGCTTTCTTT	CASSLLARGSGTEAFF
TRBV5-1	NA	TRBD1	TRBJ2-1	TGCGCCAGCAGCTCCGGGACAGGGATCGATGAGCAGTTCTTC	CASSSGTGIDEQFF
TRBV15	NA	TRBD2	TRBJ2-3	TGTGCCACCAGTGACCGATCCGGGACTAGCCTCCCAGATACGCAGTATTTT	CATSDRSGTSLPDTQYF
TRBV30	NA	NA	TRBJ1-1	TGTGCCTGGTCCGGGGAGGTGAACACTGAAGCTTTCTTT	CAWSGEVNTEAFF
TRBV5-6	NA	TRBD1	TRBJ1-3	TGTGCCAGCAGCTTGGTACAGGGGGGAAACACCATATATTTT	CASSLVQGGNTIYF
TRBV18	NA	NA	TRBJ2-4	TGTGCCAGTTCCACTGGCCAGGTGCGTGCAAACATTCAGTACTTC	CASSTGQVRANIQYF
TRBV2	NA	NA	TRBJ2-1	TGTGCCAGCAGTGAAGCAGGCGGGATATACGGCGAGCAGTTCTTC	CASSEAGGIYGEQFF